Sequencing of this T cell receptor beta chain was carried out in a study of shared clonotypes between healthy human individuals. Study-wide background: A couple of women and three men aged 18 to 49 served as donors.

Per the study methods: Junction-only sequences without quality scores came from ImmunoSEQ, so filtering differed. Data came from immunoSEQ multiplex PCR; TCRdb stores just in-frame clones and leaves some out. Clone size and V and J calls were adopted from that table, with D and trimming inferred from the DNA. This table has millions of clones, approximately 95% appearing once. Regarding this clone: What it binds is unknown.

General study points: Sequencing of the sorted subsets was shown by rarefaction to be incomplete despite large depth. Naive CD4 clonotypes overlapped across several donors at about 5.2%.

The CDR3 extends over 13 amino acids. The germline CDR1 and CDR2 sequences are SNHLY and FYNNEI. V was cut by 4 bases and J by 4 bases, with 10 bases left in between. Sequencing was done on a sample of naive CD4+ T cells sorted from blood. Subset given: CD45RA+ positively selected. The chain links TRBV2 to TRBJ1-1; D may be TRBD1 (6 bases). This receptor was obtained from a man aged 18 to 30 in good health. CDR3 coding DNA: TGTGCCAGCAGTGTGGTAGGGGGCACTGAAGCTTTCTTT. This sequence encodes CASSVVGGTEAFF.